This T cell receptor (beta chain) stems from a study of blood T cell repertoires in COVID-19. Across the whole study: From T cells, B-cell-depleted T cells, or PBMCs came the material, which was cDNA or gDNA.

Clones were sequenced by immunoSEQ multiplex PCR, and TCRdb holds only the in-frame ones, with some missing. The sample carries just over 300,000 clones, around 90% recorded once. CDR1 MNHEY and CDR2 SMNVEV come from the germline V gene (reference sequence). Trimming left V 2 bases short and J 2 bases short, with 16 bases between. CDR3 length equals 16 residues. The TCR originated in a woman aged 18-30 years who had recovered from COVID-19. The sample comprised PBMCs or T cells enriched from blood (not recorded which). This chain connects TRBV27 to TRBJ2-7; TRBD1 might be the D (5 bases). CDR3 amino acids: CASSLDPRQSTYEQYF. CDR3 bases: TGTGCCAGCAGTTTAGACCCCCGACAGAGCACCTACGAGCAGTACTTC.